The rows below give T cell receptor beta chains drawn from one sample of a study of blood T cell repertoires in COVID-19. The table came from immunoSEQ multiplex PCR; TCRdb's copy has only in-frame clones and leaves some out. The data contain about 330,000 clones, 70% to 90% of them seen just once; the ten biggest clones take up approximately 7.6%. The sequencing sample was made of peripheral blood. The origin of the receptors is a human donor in a cohort sampled during active COVID-19. Both conserved end residues are part of each CDR3. Fields, in order: clone size, D gene, V gene, J gene, CDR3 DNA, CDR3 protein. The D gene is left open where the match is weak. Where a row states a size, it is once, few, many or the class of an expanded clone; other rows omit it.

size: -; D: -; V: TRBV6-6; J: TRBJ1-3; DNA: TGTGCCTCCACCCAAAGCAGGCCAAGCTCTGGAAACACCATATATTTT; CDR3: CASTQSRPSSGNTIYF
size: -; D: -; V: TRBV10-3; J: TRBJ1-4; DNA: TGTGCCATCAGTGAGTTCAGGGCCGCCTCTGCAACTAATGAAAAACTGTTTTTT; CDR3: CAISEFRAASATNEKLFF
size: once; D: -; V: TRBV24-1; J: TRBJ2-3; DNA: TGTGCCACCAGTGATTTTCTGTATACGCAGTATTTT; CDR3: CATSDFLYTQYF
size: -; D: -; V: TRBV19; J: TRBJ2-7; DNA: TGTGCCAGTAGTATGGCCGGGAGAGAGCAGTACTTC; CDR3: CASSMAGREQYF
size: -; D: TRBD1; V: TRBV4-2; J: TRBJ2-2; DNA: TGTGCCAGCAGCCCTTTAGGACAGGGTCTCGACACCGGGGAGCTGTTTTTT; CDR3: CASSPLGQGLDTGELFF
size: -; D: -; V: TRBV30; J: TRBJ2-1; DNA: TGTGCCTGGAGCGAGGGAGTAGCTCCCAATGAGCAGTTCTTC; CDR3: CAWSEGVAPNEQFF
size: -; D: TRBD1; V: TRBV5-1; J: TRBJ1-4; DNA: TGCGCCAGCAGCTGGGACAGCGAAAAACTGTTTTTT; CDR3: CASSWDSEKLFF
size: -; D: TRBD1; V: TRBV5-5; J: TRBJ2-2; DNA: TGTGCCACCGAGACAGGGGTCATGAGGGGAACCGGGGAGCTGTTTTTT; CDR3: CATETGVMRGTGELFF
size: -; D: -; V: TRBV5-4; J: TRBJ1-2; DNA: TGTGCCAGCAGCTTCGGCAGGGTCTACGGCTACACCTTC; CDR3: CASSFGRVYGYTF
size: once; D: -; V: TRBV20-1; J: TRBJ1-3; DNA: TGCAGTGCCATAAACAGGGAAACCATATATTTT; CDR3: CSAINRETIYF
size: -; D: TRBD1; V: TRBV19; J: TRBJ1-1; DNA: TGTGCCAGTACCAAGGACAGGGTGAACACTGAAGCTTTCTTT; CDR3: CASTKDRVNTEAFF
size: -; D: TRBD1; V: TRBV19; J: TRBJ2-2; DNA: TGTGCCAGTAGCGGGCAGGGGGCCGGGGAGCTGTTTTTT; CDR3: CASSGQGAGELFF
size: -; D: -; V: TRBV7-3; J: TRBJ2-3; DNA: TGTGCCAGCAGCTTTGGCGGGGTCAGCACAGATACGCAGTATTTT; CDR3: CASSFGGVSTDTQYF
size: -; D: -; V: TRBV19; J: TRBJ1-1; DNA: TGTGCCAGTAGTATCCCCCCCAAGAACACTGAAGCTTTCTTT; CDR3: CASSIPPKNTEAFF
size: few; D: TRBD1; V: TRBV14; J: TRBJ1-4; DNA: TGTGCCAGCAGCCACAGGACAGGGAAGATTTTGGTTCCCGAAAAACTGTTTTTT; CDR3: CASSHRTGKILVPEKLFF
size: -; D: TRBD1; V: TRBV10-2; J: TRBJ1-4; DNA: TGCGCCAGCACCCGGGACAGAGAAAAACTGTTTTTT; CDR3: CASTRDREKLFF
size: -; D: -; V: TRBV27; J: TRBJ1-4; DNA: TGTGCCAGCAGTTCCTCGTGGGGGGACGCAACTAATGAAAAACTGTTTTTT; CDR3: CASSSSWGDATNEKLFF
size: -; D: -; V: TRBV27; J: TRBJ1-5; DNA: TGTGCCAGCAGTTTGGTTTTTAGTCAGCCCCAGCATTTT; CDR3: CASSLVFSQPQHF
size: -; D: TRBD1; V: TRBV20-1; J: TRBJ2-3; DNA: TGCAGTGCTAGTGCCGGGACAGGGGGCAGCTCCATTACAGATACGCAGTATTTT; CDR3: CSASAGTGGSSITDTQYF
size: -; D: -; V: TRBV5-6; J: TRBJ1-2; DNA: TGTGCCAGCAGCCAAACGCGAGGGGGAAGGGGCTACACCTTC; CDR3: CASSQTRGGRGYTF
size: -; D: -; V: TRBV18; J: TRBJ2-7; DNA: TGTGCCAGCTCACCGTGGACGGGAAGCTCCTACGAGCAGTACTTC; CDR3: CASSPWTGSSYEQYF
size: -; D: -; V: TRBV19; J: TRBJ1-5; DNA: TGTGCCAGTAAGCGGGCGGGTGGGGTTCAGCCCCAGCATTTT; CDR3: CASKRAGGVQPQHF
size: -; D: -; V: TRBV5-6; J: TRBJ1-2; DNA: TGTGCCAGCAGCCACACATCTAACTATGGCTACACCTTC; CDR3: CASSHTSNYGYTF
size: -; D: TRBD1; V: TRBV19; J: TRBJ1-4; DNA: TGTGCCAGTAGGGGGCGCGTTGTGACAGGGGACGAAAAACTGTTTTTT; CDR3: CASRGRVVTGDEKLFF
size: -; D: -; V: TRBV7-3; J: TRBJ2-7; DNA: TGTGCCAGCAGCCCAGGGCCCTACTACGAGCAGTACTTC; CDR3: CASSPGPYYEQYF
size: once; D: -; V: TRBV5-1; J: TRBJ1-2; DNA: TGCGCCAGCAGCTTGGAAACAGAATACTATGGCTACACCTTC; CDR3: CASSLETEYYGYTF
size: -; D: TRBD1; V: TRBV5-4; J: TRBJ2-5; DNA: TGTGCCAGCAGCATGGTCAGGGGGAGTGAGACCCAGTACTTC; CDR3: CASSMVRGSETQYF
size: once; D: -; V: TRBV6-1; J: TRBJ1-4; DNA: TGTGCCAGCAGTGAAAGACAGCCTAGGACTAATGAAAAACTGTTTTTT; CDR3: CASSERQPRTNEKLFF
size: once; D: -; V: TRBV2; J: TRBJ1-6; DNA: TGTGCCAGCATGGGGCCTGGGGTTAGGTCACCCCTCCACTTT; CDR3: CASMGPGVRSPLHF
size: -; D: TRBD2; V: TRBV5-6; J: TRBJ2-2; DNA: TGTGCCAGCAGCTTGGAACTAGCGGGTTACACCGGGGAGCTGTTTTTT; CDR3: CASSLELAGYTGELFF
size: once; D: TRBD1; V: TRBV7-9; J: TRBJ2-5; DNA: TGTGCCAGCAGCTTTGGACAGGGGTCGGAGACCCAGTACTTC; CDR3: CASSFGQGSETQYF
size: few; D: -; V: TRBV5-8; J: TRBJ2-3; DNA: TGTGCCAGCAGCTTCTTAGGGGGGGTAGATACGCAGTATTTT; CDR3: CASSFLGGVDTQYF
size: many; D: -; V: TRBV10-2; J: TRBJ1-1; DNA: TGCGCCAGCAGGGACAGCTGGAACACTGAAGCTTTCTTT; CDR3: CASRDSWNTEAFF
size: -; D: TRBD1; V: TRBV5-1; J: TRBJ2-7; DNA: TGCGCCAGCAGCGCGACAGGGACCACCTACGAGCAGTACTTC; CDR3: CASSATGTTYEQYF
size: once; D: TRBD1; V: TRBV6-5; J: TRBJ2-7; DNA: TGTGCCAGCTTTAGGACAGGGACCTACGAGCAGTACTTC; CDR3: CASFRTGTYEQYF
size: few; D: TRBD2; V: TRBV7-9; J: TRBJ2-7; DNA: TGTGCCAGCAGTCTAGCACCGGGACTAGCCGTTTACGAGCAGTACTTC; CDR3: CASSLAPGLAVYEQYF
size: -; D: TRBD1; V: TRBV9; J: TRBJ1-6; DNA: TGTGCCAGCAGGGCCGACAGGGGATCTTCACCCCTCCACTTT; CDR3: CASRADRGSSPLHF